The entry below gives a single T cell receptor beta chain sequence along with its context. This sample stems from a study of neurological immune-mediated disorders. MiXCR, applied by TCRdb to the 5' RACE reads, yields one record per CDR3 protein. The repertoire holds under 85,000 distinct CDR3 sequences, with 10% as singletons. The starting material, 2 million PBMCs stored at -80 C, gave rise to the unsorted libraries. This sequence was found in a middle-aged man in good health. Sequencing was done on a sample of PBMCs.

DNA for the CDR3: TGCAGCGTTGAAGACCTTGGGGCCGTTTCCTACAATGAGCAGTTCTTC. This translates into CSVEDLGAVSYNEQFF. This rearrangement joins TRBV29-1 to TRBJ2-1, with a possible D match to TRBD1 (5 bases). The length of the CDR3 is 16 residues. Germline CDR1 SQVTM, CDR2 ANQGSEA. The V gene lost 0 bases and the J gene lost 1 base, with 13 bases spanning the gap.